This TCR beta chain was identified during a study of shared clonotypes between healthy human individuals (TCRdb year 2020). Background on the whole study: A few men and a couple of women, aged 18 to 49 years, made up the cohort. For each donor, CD4 naive and CD4 memory were each given three plates, CD8 naive was given two plates, and CD8 memory was given one plate. Blood TCR repertoires of a handful of healthy adults were deeply sequenced to estimate repertoire size and the extent of clonotype sharing between individuals. Each donor's leukapheresis produced roughly between roughly 0.85 and 9.5 billion PBMCs. Different laboratories and diverse techniques were used to prepare libraries and sequence TCR repertoires, to increase sequencing depth and limit assay-specific biases. The full study reports these points: Sampling was limited to blood, and TCR repertoires in tissue likely differ from TCR repertoires in blood. When several donors were compared, the shared fraction of clonotypes was about 5.5% for naive CD4, roughly 3.4% for naive CD8, 2.3% for memory CD4, and under 0.5% for memory CD8. Compared with non-shared clonotypes, the clonotypes found in all four sorted-subset donors had higher generation probabilities. Because the study included a small number of donors, the genetic and exposure-history diversity represented was limited. Even with the large sequencing depth, rarefaction of the sorted-subset datasets indicated that sequencing was incomplete. Pairwise subsampling led to the expectation that sequencing depth would affect the degree of clonotype sharing among donors. Naive subsets generally had larger estimated clonotype richness than memory subsets.

The donors were healthy, HIV-negative adults who had no recently reported acute infections or vaccinations. All donors were Caucasian adults living in Nashville, Tennessee, USA. CD4+ T cells were enriched by magnetic negative selection; naive cells were then positively selected on CD45RA, and the negative fraction formed the memory subset. Blood was collected by leukapheresis, and PBMCs were isolated by Ficoll-Histopaque density gradient centrifugation and then cryopreserved in liquid nitrogen vapor phase. Analytical flow cytometry was used to check the purity and quantity of each magnetically sorted T cell population. Genomic DNA was isolated from every sorted fraction and measured by UV absorbance on a Nanodrop 2000c. Using the deep immunoSEQ assay, TCR CDR3 regions were amplified from genomic DNA by multiplex PCR. Genomic DNA extracted from each cell subset was distributed evenly over all wells of several immunoSEQ 96-well plates, and each plate served as one replicate. For sorted subsets, roughly 0.2 ug genomic DNA, equal to about 30,000 T cell genomes, was loaded into each replicate PCR. The purified libraries were quantified using a Qubit 3.0 fluorometer, sized with a Bioanalyzer 2100, and then quantified again using the KAPA Library Quantification kit. Every immunoSEQ 96-well plate was sequenced on a dedicated single-read 150-cycle Illumina NextSeq 550 flow cell. Per the source publication's procedure: Because only junctional sequences without quality scores were contained in the immunoSEQ output, filtering matching that applied to full-length reads could not be performed. Sequences were annotated with PyIR, a Python wrapper for IgBLAST v1.9, using IMGT germline references to assign V/J genes and CDR3. Any read was removed if the V/J assignment was weak (E-value above 1e-6), the CDR3 was missing, or the read contained stop codons, out-of-frame junctions, or ambiguous translated residues. V3J clonotypes were defined as sequences sharing an identical inferred V gene, J gene, and CDR3 amino acid sequence. Percentage overlap between repertoires was calculated by dividing the number of shared unique clonotypes by the size of the smaller repertoire. Three approaches were used to assess repertoire richness: RTK rarefaction, the Chao1 estimator, and Recon v2.1 estimates of unobserved clonotypes. Generation probabilities for all TCRbeta clonotypes obtained by the gDNA method from a handful of donors were computed using OLGA. As stored in TCRdb, this immuneACCESS dataset retains in-frame rearrangements with V and J assigned. A fraction of the clones does not appear; measured against another copy, unresolved V genes explain less than half of the discrepancy, and the remainder lacks a known reason. The V and J calls and clone size come from that table; D and trimming were worked out from the DNA. The table for this sample lists roughly 1 million clones; more than 60% of them were counted only once. The top ten clonotypes cover about 1.5% of the sample.

With regard to this clone: Its antigen is still unknown. Per-base qualities were not stored, and no clone one base away is much larger.

Per the germline V gene, SGHTA is the CDR1 and FQGNSA is the CDR2. From the cysteine up to the phenylalanine, the CDR3 has a length of 18 residues. The entry retains the CDR3 DNA only, 54 bases that are in frame from base 1. The V end loses 3 bases and the J end loses 0 bases, and a stretch of 15 bases separates them. The sequenced sample consisted of memory CD4+ T cells sorted from blood. The cell subset or site label for this specimen denotes: CD45RA-negative fraction. This chain joins TRBV7-2 to TRBJ1-6; the D region possibly corresponds to TRBD1 (5 bases align). The sequence came from a young man in good health. CDR3 protein: CASSLGGFTNSYNSPLHF. The DNA is TGTGCCAGCAGCTTGGGGGGATTTACCAACTCCTATAATTCACCCCTCCACTTT.